This TCR beta chain was sequenced for a study of T cells in Graves' hyperthyroidism and ophthalmopathy. This clonotype was found a few times. This clone may be a read error of a much larger clone one base away. Amplification yielded TCR beta CDR3 regions, with RNA transcripts as the source. The TCR CDR3 first-round RT-PCR relied on the HTBI primer set. Via MiXCR, TCRdb re-called the multiplex PCR reads, giving one row per CDR3 protein. The sample includes under 400,000 distinct CDR3 sequences, more than 11% of them seen just once. The J segment lost 7 bases and the V segment lost 0 bases, leaving 5 bases of the junction unmatched. Germline V lookup: CDR1 SGHRS, CDR2 YFSETQ. The CDR3 spans 15 residues.

This receptor was identified in a woman aged 55-69 years with Graves' hyperthyroidism. This rearrangement joins TRBV5-1 to TRBJ2-1; 9 positions match TRBD1. Sequenced: blood. In DNA form, the CDR3 reads TGCGCCAGCAGCTTGGGACAGGGGGGCCCTAATGAGCAGTTCTTC. Translating it yields CASSLGQGGPNEQFF.